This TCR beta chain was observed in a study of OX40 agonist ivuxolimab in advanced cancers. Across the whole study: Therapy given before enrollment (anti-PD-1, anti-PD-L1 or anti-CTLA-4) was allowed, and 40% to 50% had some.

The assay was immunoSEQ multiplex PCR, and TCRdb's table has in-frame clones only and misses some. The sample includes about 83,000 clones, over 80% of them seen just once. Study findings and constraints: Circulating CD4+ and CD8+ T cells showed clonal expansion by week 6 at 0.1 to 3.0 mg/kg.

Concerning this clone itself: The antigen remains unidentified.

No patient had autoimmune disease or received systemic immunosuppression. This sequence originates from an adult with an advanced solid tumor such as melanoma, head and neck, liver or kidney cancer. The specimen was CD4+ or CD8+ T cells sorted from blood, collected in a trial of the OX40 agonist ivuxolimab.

This chain's CDR3 is CASSYSPGGREKLFF. The CDR3 DNA is TGTGCCAGCAGTTACTCCCCCGGGGGCAGGGAAAAACTGTTTTTT. The chain joins TRBV6-5 to TRBJ1-4, with D maybe TRBD1 (6 bases). V dropped 0 bases and J dropped 8 bases, with 13 bases sitting between them. Germline V CDR1 and CDR2: MNHEY, SVGAGI. The length of the CDR3 is 15 residues.